Shown below are 11 T cell receptor beta chains from a single sample sequenced in a study of blood T cell repertoires in COVID-19. Clones were read by immunoSEQ multiplex PCR, and TCRdb kept only the in-frame ones, dropping some. The repertoire consists of 250,000 to 300,000 clones, with around 87% occurring once and the leading ten covering approximately 5.3%. Sequencing was done on a sample of peripheral blood. The receptors originated from an older woman with COVID-19, enrolled during active disease.

V is TRBV5-1 and J is TRBJ2-3; no clear D. CDR3 size: 13 residues. Germline-derived CDR1 and CDR2 are SGHRS and YFSETQ. Between the trimmed V and J ends, which lost 4 bases and 5 bases, there was a span of 11 bases. This CDR3 reads CASSPSPRDTQYF. CDR3 DNA sequence: TGCGCCAGCAGCCCCTCCCCGCGAGATACGCAGTATTTT.

This chain connects TRBV27 to TRBJ1-6, with 9 bases lining up with TRBD1. Per the germline V gene, CDR1 is MNHEY and CDR2 is SMNVEV (reference sequence). The CDR3 contains 14 residues. J lost 8 bases, V lost 6 bases, and 5 bases had no gene match. CDR3 sequence reads: CASSPDRGYSPLHF. DNA of the CDR3: TGTGCCAGCAGCCCGGACAGGGGATATTCACCCCTCCACTTT.

Comment on this clone: The same CDR3 also results from other DNA sequences found in this sample. The rearrangement uses TRBV28 and TRBJ1-3, with 8 nucleotides matching TRBD1. Germline trimming cut 5 bases from V and 2 bases from J; bases unmatched to any gene: 2. The germline V gene encodes CDR1 MDHEN and CDR2 SYDVKM. The CDR3 extends over 14 amino acids. This CDR3 reads CASSTQGAGNTIYF. In DNA form, the CDR3 reads TGTGCCAGCAGTACACAGGGGGCTGGAAACACCATATATTTT.

This clone was detected only a few times. This chain uses TRBV18 with TRBJ2-5; tentatively, D is TRBD1 (5 bases). The CDR3 runs 14 residues. CDR1 and CDR2 from the germline V gene are KGHSH and LQKENI. V lost 0 bases and J lost 5, with 10 bases in between. The CDR3 region has the DNA TGTGCCAGCTCACCACCAGCAGGGCAGGAGACCCAGTACTTC. Protein sequence: CASSPPAGQETQYF.

This chain links TRBV6-2 or TRBV6-3 with TRBJ2-2, with no clear D. The CDR3 has 14 amino acids. Germline CDR1 and CDR2: MNHEY and SVGEGT. The V and J ends lost 3 bases and 2 bases respectively, with 7 bases between them. CDR3 sequence reads: CASSYVRNTGELFF. The CDR3 nucleotides are TGTGCCAGCAGTTATGTTAGAAACACCGGGGAGCTGTTTTTT.

V gene TRBV19 combines with J gene TRBJ2-2, with D perhaps TRBD1 (5 bases). This CDR3 is built from 16 residues. CDR1 is LNHDA, CDR2 SQIVND, per germline (reference sequence). Deletions cut 4 bases from V and 0 bases from J, with 12 bases between. CDR3 sequence: CASSTVTVANTGELFF. DNA of the CDR3: TGTGCCAGTAGTACCGTGACAGTCGCGAACACCGGGGAGCTGTTTTTT.

CDR3 residues: CASSIRGSNSPLHF. The DNA of the CDR3 is TGTGCCAGCTCTATTAGGGGCTCTAATTCACCCCTCCACTTT. The V and J genes are TRBV5-5 and TRBJ1-6, with D possibly being TRBD1 (5 bases). This CDR3 spans 14 amino acids. V was trimmed by 7 bases and J by 6 bases, leaving 14 bases between them. CDR1 and CDR2 from the germline V gene are SGHKS and YYEKEE (reference sequence).

The chain links TRBV30 to TRBJ1-5; weak D call: TRBD1 (6 bases). The ends were cut back, 0 bases at V and 2 bases at J, with 11 bases in the middle. Germline V lookup: CDR1 GTSNPN, CDR2 SVGIG (reference sequence). The CDR3 loop spans 15 amino acids. The CDR3: CAWSVGGHGNQPQHF. Written as DNA, the CDR3 is TGTGCCTGGAGTGTCGGGGGGCATGGCAATCAGCCCCAGCATTTT.

The chain links TRBV18 to TRBJ2-1, with 10 bases matching TRBD2. Looked up from germline, CDR1 is KGHSH and CDR2 is LQKENI. J was trimmed by 4 bases and V by 5 bases; bases with no gene match: 5. The CDR3 contains 15 residues. The CDR3, as DNA: TGTGCCAGCTCAACCGCAGCGGGAGGGTACAATGAGCAGTTCTTC. Encoded protein: CASSTAAGGYNEQFF.

This rearrangement joins TRBV15 to TRBJ2-1, with 9 bases fitting TRBD1. V dropped 3 bases and J dropped 2; count of bases not matched to a gene: 2. This CDR3 comprises 15 residues. CDR1 LNHNV and CDR2 YYDKDF come from the germline V gene (reference sequence). This CDR3 is CATSRGQGAYNEQFF. DNA of the CDR3: TGTGCCACCAGCAGGGGACAGGGAGCCTACAATGAGCAGTTCTTC.

The V call is TRBV21-1, the J call TRBJ2-7; the DNA was not compared with TRBD1, the D call given in the table. TRBV21-1 is marked as a pseudogene. The CDR3 extends over 19 amino acids. The CDR3 DNA follows: TGTGCCAGCAGCAAAGCGCTTTTTACGGGGACACCGTTGCCCTACGAGCAGTACTTC. Translated, it gives CASSKALFTGTPLPYEQYF.